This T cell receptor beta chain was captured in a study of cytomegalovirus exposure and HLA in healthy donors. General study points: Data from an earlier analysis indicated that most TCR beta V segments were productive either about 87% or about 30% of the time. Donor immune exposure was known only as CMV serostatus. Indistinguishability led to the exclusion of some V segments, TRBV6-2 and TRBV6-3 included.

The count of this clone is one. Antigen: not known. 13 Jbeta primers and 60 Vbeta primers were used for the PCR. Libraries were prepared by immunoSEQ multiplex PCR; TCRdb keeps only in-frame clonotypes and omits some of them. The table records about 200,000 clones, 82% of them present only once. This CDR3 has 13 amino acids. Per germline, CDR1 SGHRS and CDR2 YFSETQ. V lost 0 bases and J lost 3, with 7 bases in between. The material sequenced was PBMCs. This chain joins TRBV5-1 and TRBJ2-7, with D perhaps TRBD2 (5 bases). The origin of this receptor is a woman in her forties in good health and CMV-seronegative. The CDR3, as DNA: TGCGCCAGCAGCTTGGTCGGACTCTACGAGCAGTACTTC. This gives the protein CASSLVGLYEQYF.